This TCR beta chain was retrieved from a study of CD8 T cells in Susac syndrome. RNA amounts of roughly 0.5 to 1 ug underwent reverse transcription with random hexamers. Multiplex PCR with immunoSEQ amplified the TCR beta CDR3 across 54 Vbeta and 13 Jbeta. MiXCR was run by TCRdb on the immunoSEQ multiplex PCR reads, yielding one entry per CDR3 protein. The sample contains 130,000 to 150,000 distinct CDR3 sequences, approximately 95% of which appear only once. The receptor's source is a human donor with Susac syndrome. What was sequenced was CD4+ T cells from PBMCs.

The CDR3 region has the DNA TGCGCCAGCAGCCCCAACTTTCCCGACTATTTACAGGGGCAAGAGACCCAGTACTTC. This translates into CASSPNFPDYLQGQETQYF. The chain couples TRBV5-1 to TRBJ2-5; 7 nucleotides agree with TRBD1. The CDR3 is made up of 19 amino acids. Unmatched junction bases numbered 20, after V lost 4 bases and J lost 2 bases. Germline V CDR1 and CDR2: SGHRS, YFSETQ.